The 21 T cell receptor beta chains below were found in one sample sequenced in a study of spatial heterogeneity in lung cancer. TCRdb redid the calling of the 5' RACE reads with MiXCR, one entry per CDR3 protein. The repertoire holds some 97,000 distinct CDR3 sequences, with approximately 4.7% as singletons. Time point here: sample taken at primary tumor resection. These receptors are not linked to any known antigen. Study-wide findings and caveats: Within tumors, counts of expanded alpha and beta TCRs tracked tumor mutation counts.

The material sequenced was lung tumor tissue, taken at surgery. The receptors derive from a male donor with early-stage non-small cell lung cancer.

This clonotype was counted many times. The chain uses TRBV24-1 and TRBJ1-4; no definite D call. The CDR3 is 16 amino acids. Germline V CDR1 and CDR2: KGHDR, SFDVKD. With 5 bases removed from V and 6 bases from J, the gap between germline ends came to 18 bases. This CDR3 is CATSAGNGVRHEKLFF. For the CDR3, the DNA is TGTGCCACCAGTGCCGGAAACGGGGTGAGGCATGAAAAACTGTTTTTT.

This clonotype was found many times. The rearrangement joins TRBV6-1 to TRBJ2-7; 15 nucleotides line up with TRBD2. The V segment lost 4 bases and the J segment 4 bases; nucleotides outside the gene matches: 2. CDR1 and CDR2 from the germline V gene are MNHNS and SASEGT. The CDR3 extends over 15 amino acids. The CDR3 DNA follows: TGTGCCAGCAGTGCGGGACTAGCGGGAGGTTACGAGCAGTACTTC. Protein product: CASSAGLAGGYEQYF.

Ten or more counts support this clonotype. CDR3 loop: CASSVRRNEQYF. For the CDR3, the DNA is TGTGCCAGCAGCGTGCGGAGAAACGAGCAGTACTTC. This chain connects TRBV6-1 to TRBJ2-7, with D uncertain. Deletions cut 6 bases from V and 5 bases from J, with 11 bases between. This CDR3 region has 12 residues. Germline CDR1 reads MNHNS; CDR2 reads SASEGT.

Points on this clonotype: A much larger clone is a single base away; this may be a read error. V and J are TRBV28 and TRBJ1-5; D gene uncertain. The CDR3 totals 15 residues. Deletions cut 5 bases from V and 7 bases from J, with 18 bases between. Germline V gene sequence: CDR1 MDHEN, CDR2 SYDVKM. CDR3 protein: CASSPIGPFGQPQHF. The DNA for the CDR3 is TGTGCCAGCAGTCCGATAGGGCCCTTCGGACAGCCCCAGCATTTT.

This clonotype has more than one count but fewer than ten. The V gene is TRBV28, the J gene TRBJ2-5, with D hard to call. The CDR3 extends over 14 amino acids. Trimming cost V 5 bases and J 4 bases, with 14 bases left between them. Germline CDR1 is MDHEN and CDR2 is SYDVKM. CDR3 region: CASSRRVGLETQYF. The CDR3 DNA follows: TGTGCCAGCAGTAGAAGGGTTGGATTAGAGACCCAGTACTTC.

This clonotype was observed at least ten times. The V gene is TRBV3-1, the J gene TRBJ2-5; 7 bases align to TRBD2. CDR3 length: 18 amino acids. Germline values: CDR1 LGHDT, CDR2 YNNKEL (reference sequence). The J segment lost 0 bases and the V segment lost 1 base, leaving 11 bases of the junction unmatched. The CDR3 reads CASSQGRAGLRYQETQYF. CDR3 nucleotide sequence: TGTGCCAGCAGCCAAGGGAGAGCGGGACTGAGGTACCAAGAGACCCAGTACTTC.

This clonotype was counted at least ten times. The CDR3 region is CSARAPGLRNQPQHF. The DNA of the CDR3 is TGCAGTGCTAGAGCTCCGGGACTCCGGAATCAGCCCCAGCATTTT. This chain uses TRBV20-1 with TRBJ1-5; D possibly corresponds to TRBD1 (5 bases). This CDR3 has 15 amino acids. The germline CDR1 and CDR2 sequences are DFQATT and SNEGSKA (reference sequence). V dropped 1 base and J dropped 4 bases, with 14 bases sitting between them.

This clonotype has only a few counts. The chain has TRBV29-1 and TRBJ1-1; D ambiguous. Germline V gene sequence: CDR1 SQVTM, CDR2 ANQGSEA. Trimming left V 3 bases short and J 0 bases short, with 2 bases between. The CDR3 extends over 11 amino acids. The CDR3 DNA is TGCAGCGTTGAGCTGAACACTGAAGCTTTCTTT. This encodes CSVELNTEAFF.

The sample holds many counts of this clonotype. This chain connects TRBV5-1 to TRBJ1-1; no clear D gene. The CDR3 totals 13 residues. Trimming removed 6 bases from V and 1 base from J, with 10 bases in between. Germline V lookup: CDR1 SGHRS, CDR2 YFSETQ. The CDR3 DNA follows: TGCGCCAGCATCCCAATGGGGAACACTGAAGCTTTCTTT. Its protein product is CASIPMGNTEAFF.

This clonotype was detected ten times or more. The chain recombines TRBV18 with TRBJ2-7; 11 bases fit TRBD1. The length of the CDR3 is 14 residues. V lost 4 bases, J lost 4 bases, and 3 bases stayed unmatched. CDR1 and CDR2 (germline): KGHSH, LQKENI. CDR3 in DNA: TGTGCCAGCTCACGGACAGGGGGCTTTTACGAGCAGTACTTC. This sequence encodes CASSRTGGFYEQYF. The full variable domain, rest sourced from reference TRBV18 and TRBJ2-7, is NAGVMQNPRHLVRRRGQEARLRCSPMKGHSHVYWYRQLPEEGLKFMVYLQKENIIDESGMPKERFSAEFPKEGPSILRIQQVVRGDSAAYFCASSRTGGFYEQYFGPGTRLTVT.

This clonotype was observed at least ten times. The chain combines TRBV7-2 with TRBJ2-7; no reliable D call. The length of the CDR3 is 14 residues. Germline V gene data show CDR1 as SGHTA and CDR2 as FQGNSA. V was pared by 5 bases and J by 4 bases, with 15 bases between. Written as DNA, the CDR3 is TGTGCCAGCAGCATGGGCGGACGGAAGTACGAGCAGTACTTC. Translated, it gives CASSMGGRKYEQYF.

This clonotype was recorded at least ten times. This chain links TRBV6-5 with TRBJ2-6; D gene unclear. Trimming took off 0 bases at V and 0 bases at J, with 9 bases between the two ends. The germline CDR1 and CDR2 sequences are MNHEY and SVGAGI. This CDR3 comprises 17 residues. The DNA for the CDR3 is TGTGCCAGCAGTTACTCGAGAGACGGCTCTGGGGCCAACGTCCTGACTTTC. Its protein is CASSYSRDGSGANVLTF.

This clonotype has at least ten counts. The J gene is TRBJ1-5, the V gene TRBV6-6, with a possible D match to TRBD1 (5 bases). The germline V gene encodes CDR1 MNHNY and CDR2 SVGAGI (reference sequence). V lost 8 bases, J lost 3 bases, and 8 bases lay in between. The CDR3 has 12 amino acids. The DNA of the CDR3 is TGTGCCAGCCTAGGGGACAATCAGCCCCAGCATTTT. This translates into CASLGDNQPQHF.

This clonotype was seen repeatedly, ten times or more. The chain's CDR3 is CASSLESGNTIYF. The CDR3 nucleotides read TGCGCCAGCAGCTTGGAGTCTGGAAACACCATATATTTT. The V call is TRBV5-1, the J call TRBJ1-3; D unclear. V was cut by 0 bases and J by 1 base, with 2 bases left in between. CDR1 and CDR2 (germline): SGHRS, YFSETQ. The CDR3 is made up of 13 amino acids.

Concerning this clonotype: This could be a read error, since a much larger clone is one nucleotide away. The chain carries TRBV5-1 and TRBJ1-6; no firm D call. Germline V gene lookup returns CDR1 SGHRS and CDR2 YFSETQ. The CDR3 totals 14 residues. CDR3 loop: CVSSLESTDTPLHF. CDR3 DNA sequence: TGCGTCAGCAGCTTGGAGTCCACTGACACACCCCTCCACTTT. The whole variable domain, filled in from reference TRBV5-1 and TRBJ1-6, reads KAGVTQTPRYLIKTRGQQVTLSCSPISGHRSVSWYQQTPGQGLQFLFEYFSETQRNKGNFPGRFSGRQFSNSRSEMNVSTLELGDSALYLCVSSLESTDTPLHFGNGTRLTVT.

This clonotype is medium-sized (0.01 to 0.1%) in the sample. This chain joins TRBV10-1 and TRBJ2-1, with a possible D match to TRBD2 (6 bases). Germline CDR1 reads WNHNN; CDR2 reads SYGVQD (reference sequence). There are 13 residues in the CDR3. V was pared by 10 bases and J by 9 bases, with 19 bases between. The CDR3 DNA follows: TGCGCCACGAGTGGAGTAGCGGCAAGTGAGCAGTTCTTC. Its translation: CATSGVAASEQFF.

Many counts were recorded for this clonotype. The gene calls are TRBV5-1 and TRBJ2-1; TRBD2 is a possible D gene (6 bases). The CDR3 sequence is 14 residues long. Per germline, CDR1 SGHRS and CDR2 YFSETQ. V shed 0 bases and J shed 8 bases, with 12 bases lying between them. CDR3 nucleotide sequence: TGCGCCAGCAGCTTGGGGGACTTGTTTGATGAGCAGTTCTTC. Protein: CASSLGDLFDEQFF.

The chain is built from TRBV5-4 and TRBJ2-2, with a possible D match to TRBD1 (6 bases). Germline-derived CDR1 and CDR2 are SGHNT and YYREEE (reference sequence). The ends were cut back, 1 base at V and 3 bases at J, with 16 bases in the middle. CDR3 length: 17 amino acids. The CDR3 region has the DNA TGTGCCAGCAGCTTGAATGGCAGGGGATTCGACACCGGGGAGCTGTTTTTT. It translates to CASSLNGRGFDTGELFF.

This rearrangement joins TRBV30 to TRBJ1-6, with a possible D match to TRBD1 (5 bases). CDR1 is GTSNPN and CDR2 is SVGIG in the germline V gene (reference sequence). The CDR3 runs 13 residues. With 5 bases removed from V and 8 bases from J, the gap between germline ends came to 13 bases. Here the CDR3 DNA reads TGTGCCTGGTCCAGGGATCAGGATTCACCCCTCCACTTT. It is translated as CAWSRDQDSPLHF.

At least ten counts were recorded for this clonotype. This chain links TRBV11-2 with TRBJ2-2; tentatively, D is TRBD1 (6 bases). Germline CDR1 reads SGHAT; CDR2 reads FQNNGV. The V gene lost 5 bases and the J gene lost 0 bases, with 16 bases spanning the gap. The CDR3 runs 17 residues. The CDR3: CASSLVPGHSNTGELFF. CDR3 DNA: TGTGCCAGCAGCCTTGTTCCGGGACACTCGAACACCGGGGAGCTGTTTTTT.

This clonotype was recorded many times. This rearrangement joins TRBV20-1 to TRBJ2-3; D is ambiguous. V lost 2 bases and J 4 bases, leaving 10 bases between the germline ends. The CDR3 is 13 residues long. Germline V gene data show CDR1 as DFQATT and CDR2 as SNEGSKA (reference sequence). For the CDR3, the DNA is TGCAGTGCTAGACTAACTGGGGCAGATACGCAGTATTTT. Translating it yields CSARLTGADTQYF.